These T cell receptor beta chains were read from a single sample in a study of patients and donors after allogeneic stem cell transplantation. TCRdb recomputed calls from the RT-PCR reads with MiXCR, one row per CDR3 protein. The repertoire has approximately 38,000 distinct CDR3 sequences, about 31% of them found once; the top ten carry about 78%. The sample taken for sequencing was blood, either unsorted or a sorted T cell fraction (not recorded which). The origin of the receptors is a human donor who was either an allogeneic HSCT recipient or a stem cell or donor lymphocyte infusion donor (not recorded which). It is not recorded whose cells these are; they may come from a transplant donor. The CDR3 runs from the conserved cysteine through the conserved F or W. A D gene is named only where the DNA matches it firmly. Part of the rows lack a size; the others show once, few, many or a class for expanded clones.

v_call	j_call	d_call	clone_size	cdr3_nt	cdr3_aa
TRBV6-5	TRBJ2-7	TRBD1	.	TGTGCCAGCAGGGCGGGACAGGGGAGCTACGAGCAGTACTTC	CASRAGQGSYEQYF
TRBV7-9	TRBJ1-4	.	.	TGTGCCAGCAGCTTAGAAAAGGAGCCAGGGGCCGAAAAACTGTTTTTT	CASSLEKEPGAEKLFF
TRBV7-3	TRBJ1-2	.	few	TGTGCCAGCAGCCCGATCGGGACCGCGGAGGGCTACACCTTC	CASSPIGTAEGYTF
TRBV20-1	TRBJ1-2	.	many	TGCAGTGCCCCGGGGGGGGATTATGGCTACACCTTC	CSAPGGDYGYTF
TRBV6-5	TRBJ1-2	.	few	TGTGCCAGCAGACCCGTCGTTCGGACGGCGAACTATGGCTACACCTTC	CASRPVVRTANYGYTF
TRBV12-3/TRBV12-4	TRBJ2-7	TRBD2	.	TGTGCCAGCAGTTTAGAGGGCGGGAGCCGGATCGGCGAGCAGTACTTC	CASSLEGGSRIGEQYF
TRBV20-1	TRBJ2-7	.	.	TGCAGTGCCCCAGCTGTGAGCTCCTACGAGCAGTACTTC	CSAPAVSSYEQYF
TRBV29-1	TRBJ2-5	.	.	TGCAGCGTTGGAGAGGCCATCGGGACCCAGTACTTC	CSVGEAIGTQYF
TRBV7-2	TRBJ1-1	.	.	TGTGCCAGCAGCTTAGCCCCGGGGGTCACTGAAGCTTTCTTT	CASSLAPGVTEAFF
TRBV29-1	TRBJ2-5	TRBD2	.	TGCAGCGTTCGACTAGCGGGACAAGAGACCCAGTACTTC	CSVRLAGQETQYF
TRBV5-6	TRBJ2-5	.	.	TGTGCCAGCAGCTTGGCCCCCGGGGAGGAGACCCAGTACTTC	CASSLAPGEETQYF
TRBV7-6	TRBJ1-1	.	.	TGTGCCAGCAGCTTAGAGGGGGACACTGAAGCTTTCTTT	CASSLEGDTEAFF
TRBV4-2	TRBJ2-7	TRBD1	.	TGTGCCAGCAGCCAGGGAGGGACAGGGAATTCCTACGAGCAGTACTTC	CASSQGGTGNSYEQYF
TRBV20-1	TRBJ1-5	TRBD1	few	TGCAGTGCTAGGGACAGGGGAATCTATAGCAATCAGCCCCAGCATTTT	CSARDRGIYSNQPQHF
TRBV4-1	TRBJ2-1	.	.	TGCGCCAGTGCGAGACTAGGGGGCAATGAGCAGTTCTTC	CASARLGGNEQFF
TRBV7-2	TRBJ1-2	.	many	TGTGCCAGCAGCTTAAGAGTGGACTATGGCTACACCTTC	CASSLRVDYGYTF
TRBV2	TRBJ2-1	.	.	TGTGCCGGTAGTGGGTCTCAAGTCAATGAGCAGTTCTTC	CAGSGSQVNEQFF
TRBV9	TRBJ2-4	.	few	TGTGCCAGCAGCGCGTCCCCAGACCGAGCCAAAAACATTCAGTACTTC	CASSASPDRAKNIQYF
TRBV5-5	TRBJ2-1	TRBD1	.	TGTGCCAGCAGCTTGCAGGGACAGGGATACAATGAGCAGTTCTTC	CASSLQGQGYNEQFF
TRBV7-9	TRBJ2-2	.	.	TGTGCCAGCAGCCTCGGTAGTTTAGCCACCGGGGAGCTGTTTTTT	CASSLGSLATGELFF
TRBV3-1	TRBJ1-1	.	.	TGTGCCAGCAGCCAAGCGGCCTCCGGTCAGGGGTGGGGCACTGAAGCTTTCTTT	CASSQAASGQGWGTEAFF
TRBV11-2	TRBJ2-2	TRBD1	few	TGTGCCAGCAGCTACAGGGGCACCGGGGAGCTGTTTTTT	CASSYRGTGELFF
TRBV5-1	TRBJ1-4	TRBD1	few	TGCGCCAGCAGCCGGACAGGGGGAACTAATGAAAAACTGTTTTTT	CASSRTGGTNEKLFF
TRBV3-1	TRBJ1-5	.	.	TGTGCCAGCAGCCAAGATACGGCGAATCAGCCCCAGCATTTT	CASSQDTANQPQHF
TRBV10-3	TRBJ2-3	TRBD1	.	TGTGCCATCGCCCGACAGGGGGCATGGGATACGCAGTATTTT	CAIARQGAWDTQYF
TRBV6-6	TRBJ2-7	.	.	TGTGCCAGCAGCCCTAGGGGCTCCTACGAGCAGTACTTC	CASSPRGSYEQYF
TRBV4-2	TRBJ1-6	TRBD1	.	TGTGCCAGCAGCCGACGGGACAGCAGCTCCTATAATTCACCCCTCCACTTT	CASSRRDSSSYNSPLHF
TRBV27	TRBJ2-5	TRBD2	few	TGTGCCAGCAGTTTAAGGACTAGCCCGAGGACCCAAGAGACCCAGTACTTC	CASSLRTSPRTQETQYF
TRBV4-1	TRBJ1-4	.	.	TGCGCCAGCAGCCAAGATCTGAGGAATAATGAAAAACTGTTTTTT	CASSQDLRNNEKLFF
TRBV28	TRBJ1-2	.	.	TGTGCCAGCAGTTTAGCCCCTAAGGGGATAGGCTACACCTTC	CASSLAPKGIGYTF
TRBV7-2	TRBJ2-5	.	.	TGTGCCAGCAGCTTGGATCCGAGGGACGAGACCCAGTACTTC	CASSLDPRDETQYF
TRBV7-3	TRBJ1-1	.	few	TGTGCCAGCAGCTTAGGACGGGGGGAGAACACTGAAGCTTTCTTT	CASSLGRGENTEAFF
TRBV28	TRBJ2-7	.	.	TGTGCCAGCAGACCTTGGACCGATTCCTACGAGCAGTACTTC	CASRPWTDSYEQYF
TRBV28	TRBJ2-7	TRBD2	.	TGTGCCAGCAGTCGAAGACTAGCGGGCTACGAGCAGTACTTC	CASSRRLAGYEQYF
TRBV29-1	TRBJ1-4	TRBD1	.	TGCAGCGTTGTCCTAAACGACAGGGTTGGGGGAACTAATGAAAAACTGTTTTTT	CSVVLNDRVGGTNEKLFF
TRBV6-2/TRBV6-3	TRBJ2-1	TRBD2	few	TGTGCCAGCAGCCTCATAGCGGGAGCGTTGTTCTTC	CASSLIAGALFF
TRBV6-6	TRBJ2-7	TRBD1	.	TGTGCCAGCTGCGACAGGGGGCACTCCTACGAGCAGTACTTC	CASCDRGHSYEQYF
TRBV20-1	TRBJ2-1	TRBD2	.	TGCAGTGCTAGTACGTTGGGTAGCGGGTCCTACAATGAGCAGTTCTTC	CSASTLGSGSYNEQFF
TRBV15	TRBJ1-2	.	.	TGTGCCACCAGCAGAGATAAGGGATCCGGCTACACCTTC	CATSRDKGSGYTF
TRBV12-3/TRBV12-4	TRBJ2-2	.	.	TGTGCCAGCAGTTCGGGTCCTTATGGCTCCGGGGAGCTGTTTTTT	CASSSGPYGSGELFF
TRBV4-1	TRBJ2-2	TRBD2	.	TGCGCCAGCAGCCTTAGCGGGAGGTTCGGCGGGGAGCTGTTTTTT	CASSLSGRFGGELFF